These 23 T cell receptor beta chains originate from one sample sequenced in a study of CD8+ T cells in alopecia areata (dated by TCRdb to the late 2010s). Library generation was performed with the immunoSEQ multiplex PCR assay. For TCR sequencing, RNA was extracted from every sample and reverse transcribed into cDNA to serve as template. This is the immuneACCESS table as TCRdb keeps it, with only in-frame sequences that have V and J called. A part of the clones is gone; compared with another copy, unresolved V genes explain less than half, and the rest is unexplained. Present in this sample are 150,000 to 200,000 clones, about 71% of which were seen just once. The ten largest clones take up over 0.85% of the sample. This sample's time point label indicates: less than five weeks on oral tofacitinib. The sample's treatment or condition label, decoded: oral pan-JAK inhibitor, 5-10 mg twice daily. The input for sequencing was CD4+ T cells sorted from blood, taken at week 4, from a patient treated with tofacitinib. The receptors were gathered from a human donor with alopecia areata.

This clone appeared a few times. This chain links TRBV6-6 with TRBJ1-6, with a weak D call TRBD1 (6 bases). V shed 8 bases and J shed 10 bases, with 12 bases lying between them. This CDR3 has 12 amino acids. CDR1 is MNHNY, CDR2 SVGAGI, per germline (reference sequence). The CDR3 nucleotides read TGTGCCAGCGGGCAGGGGCGCTCACCCCTCCACTTT. Translation gives CASGQGRSPLHF.

The chain links TRBV10-3 to TRBJ1-1; 7 bases are a match to TRBD1. Per the germline V gene, CDR1 is ENHRY and CDR2 is SYGVKD. Germline trimming cut 3 bases from V and 4 bases from J; bases unmatched to any gene: 5. This CDR3 has 14 residues. The CDR3 sequence: CAISEQGTGTEAFF. For the CDR3, the DNA is TGTGCCATCAGTGAACAGGGGACTGGCACTGAAGCTTTCTTT.

J is TRBJ2-5 and V is TRBV6-1; D uncertain. Germline V lookup: CDR1 MNHNS, CDR2 SASEGT. The CDR3 loop spans 11 amino acids. V lost 2 bases and J 5 bases, leaving 3 bases between the germline ends. The CDR3 protein is CASSELETQYF. CDR3 nucleotides: TGTGCCAGCAGTGAATTGGAGACCCAGTACTTC.

The chain joins TRBV9 to TRBJ2-6, with 7 bases that match TRBD1. The CDR3 totals 15 residues. Trimming at V came to 4 bases and at J to 5 bases, leaving 6 bases not matched to a gene. In germline, CDR1 is SGDLS, CDR2 YYNGEE. In DNA form, the CDR3 reads TGTGCCAGCAGCCGCGGACAGGACAGGGCCAACGTCCTGACTTTC. It specifies CASSRGQDRANVLTF.

The genes are TRBV6-5 and TRBJ2-5; D may correspond to TRBD1 or TRBD2 (6 bases each). Germline CDR1 MNHEY, CDR2 SVGAGI. V gave up 4 bases and J gave up 2 bases, with 17 bases separating them. The CDR3 runs 16 residues. The CDR3 sequence is CASSWGRDGAQETQYF. CDR3 coding DNA: TGTGCCAGCAGTTGGGGGCGGGACGGAGCACAAGAGACCCAGTACTTC.

The chain recombines TRBV7-9 with TRBJ2-2, with a weak D call TRBD1 (5 bases). This CDR3 contains 17 residues. Looked up from germline, CDR1 is SEHNR and CDR2 is FQNEAQ (reference sequence). V lost 2 bases to trimming and J lost 5 bases, with 18 bases between them. The CDR3 nucleotides read TGTGCCAGCAGCTTAAGGGGTTCTCCAAACAGGACCGGGGAGCTGTTTTTT. This codes for CASSLRGSPNRTGELFF. Filled out from reference TRBV7-9 and TRBJ2-2, the complete variable domain reads DTGVSQNPRHKITKRGQNVTFRCDPISEHNRLYWYRQTLGQGPEFLTYFQNEAQLEKSRLLSDRFSAERPKGSFSTLEIQRTEQGDSAMYLCASSLRGSPNRTGELFFGEGSRLTVL.

The gene calls are TRBV6-6 and TRBJ2-1; D is perhaps TRBD1 or TRBD2 (5 bases each). Trimming cost V 10 bases and J 8 bases, with 18 bases left between them. The CDR3 has 13 residues. Germline V gene sequence: CDR1 MNHNY, CDR2 SVGAGI (reference sequence). The CDR3 is CATAIGTTYEQFF. The DNA of the CDR3 is TGTGCCACCGCAATAGGGACCACCTATGAGCAGTTCTTC.

This clone has a single count. The rearrangement links TRBV7-9 to TRBJ1-1; D might be TRBD1 (5 bases). This CDR3 region has 15 residues. Deletions cut 5 bases from V and 5 bases from J, with 18 bases between. Germline V CDR1 and CDR2: SEHNR, FQNEAQ (reference sequence). CDR3: CASSGGTPGRTEAFF. Here the CDR3 DNA reads TGTGCCAGCAGCGGCGGGACGCCTGGTAGAACTGAAGCTTTCTTT.

The V gene is TRBV4-1, the J gene TRBJ2-6; no reliable D call. The V gene lost 1 base and the J gene lost 2 bases, with 12 bases spanning the gap. The CDR3 length is 17 residues. CDR1 is MGHRA, CDR2 YSYEKL, per germline. This chain's CDR3 is CASSQVVARAGANVLTF. Here the CDR3 DNA reads TGCGCCAGCAGCCAAGTTGTTGCCCGGGCTGGGGCCAACGTCCTGACTTTC.

V gene TRBV29-1 combines with J gene TRBJ2-5, with 9 bases identical to TRBD2. This CDR3 is built from 13 residues. Losses at the gene ends were 6 bases for V and 5 bases for J; bases not matched to a gene: 7. Looked up from germline, CDR1 is SQVTM and CDR2 is ANQGSEA. The CDR3 DNA reads as TGCAGCGTCCGGACTAGCGTTTGGGAGACCCAGTACTTC. Its translation is CSVRTSVWETQYF. The variable domain in full, with the rest retrieved from reference TRBV29-1 and TRBJ2-5, is SAVISQKPSRDICQRGTSLTIQCQVDSQVTMMFWYRQQPGQSLTLIATANQGSEATYESGFVIDKFPISRPNLTFSTLTVSNMSPEDSSIYLCSVRTSVWETQYFGPGTRLLVL.

The chain joins TRBV30 to TRBJ2-7; D may match TRBD1 or TRBD2 (6 bases each). CDR3 length: 12 residues. From germline, CDR1 is GTSNPN and CDR2 SVGIG (reference sequence). Trimming stripped 5 bases from V and 3 bases from J, with 11 bases between. CDR3: CAWAGHHYEQYF. As DNA, the CDR3 is TGTGCCTGGGCGGGACATCACTACGAGCAGTACTTC.

This rearrangement joins TRBV29-1 to TRBJ2-5, with D possibly TRBD1 on 6 matching bases. V lost 4 bases, J lost 4 bases, and 10 bases lay in between. Germline CDR1 is SQVTM and CDR2 is ANQGSEA. CDR3 size: 12 residues. The CDR3 DNA sequence: TGCAGCGTTGGGTGGGGGCCAGAGACCCAGTACTTC. It yields the protein CSVGWGPETQYF.

This chain uses TRBV20-1 with TRBJ2-5; unclear D gene. This CDR3 is 11 amino acids long. Deletions cut 1 base from V and 5 bases from J, with 5 bases between. Germline lookup yields CDR1 DFQATT and CDR2 SNEGSKA (reference sequence). In DNA, the CDR3 is TGCAGTGCTAGAGGGCGTGAGACCCAGTACTTC. Protein product: CSARGRETQYF.

This chain joins TRBV28 and TRBJ1-5; no definite D call. Trimming took 9 bases from V and 1 from J, leaving 10 bases between them. Germline loops: CDR1 MDHEN, CDR2 SYDVKM. The CDR3 runs to 13 residues. The CDR3 here is CASWYTSNQPQHF. The CDR3, as DNA: TGTGCCAGTTGGTATACGAGCAATCAGCCCCAGCATTTT.

This chain connects TRBV5-1 to TRBJ2-5, with D unclear. Germline CDR1 reads SGHRS; CDR2 reads YFSETQ. V dropped 0 bases and J dropped 0 bases, with 9 bases sitting between them. The CDR3 covers 15 residues. The CDR3 sequence is CASSLEPTYQETQYF. CDR3 in DNA: TGCGCCAGCAGCTTGGAACCGACGTACCAAGAGACCCAGTACTTC.

Comments on this clone: Likely a read error: the CDR3 ends without its conserved phenylalanine or tryptophan. No DNA is shown, since the ends of the CDR3 on it are uncertain; the CDR3 is the one TCRdb lists. The chain uses TRBV19 and TRBJ1-5. The CDR3 comprises 12 residues, both ends counted. Germline V gene sequence: CDR1 LNHDA, CDR2 SQIVND (reference sequence). CDR3 protein: CASSLKGWRPGV.

This rearrangement joins TRBV9 to TRBJ1-2; possible D gene TRBD1, 6 bases. The CDR3 length is 13 residues. Trimming stripped 4 bases from V and 2 bases from J, with 9 bases between. Germline-derived CDR1 and CDR2 are SGDLS and YYNGEE. This CDR3 is CASSQGQNYGYTF. The CDR3 DNA reads TGTGCCAGCAGCCAAGGACAGAACTATGGCTACACCTTC. Full variable domain (outside the CDR3, taken from reference TRBV9 and TRBJ1-2): DSGVTQTPKHLITATGQRVTLRCSPRSGDLSVYWYQQSLDQGLQFLIQYYNGEERAKGNILERFSAQQFPDLHSELNLSSLELGDSALYFCASSQGQNYGYTFGSGTRLTVV.

V usage is TRBV7-2 and J usage is TRBJ2-5; 7 nucleotides match TRBD2. The J segment lost 5 bases and the V segment lost 6 bases, leaving 9 bases of the junction unmatched. Germline lookup yields CDR1 SGHTA and CDR2 FQGNSA. The length of the CDR3 is 14 residues. The CDR3 spells CASSSPGRRETQYF. The CDR3 nucleotides read TGTGCCAGCAGTTCTCCCGGGAGGAGGGAGACCCAGTACTTC.

This clone came up once. The chain carries TRBV29-1 and TRBJ2-7; D is unresolved. V lost 1 base to trimming and J lost 0 bases, with 7 bases between them. Per germline, CDR1 SQVTM and CDR2 ANQGSEA. The CDR3 has 13 amino acids. The CDR3 spells CSVEGLSSYEQYF. DNA of the CDR3: TGCAGCGTTGAAGGATTATCCTCCTACGAGCAGTACTTC.

The table lists this clone with a few counts. V usage is TRBV11-3 and J usage is TRBJ2-1; possibly TRBD2 for D (6 bases). CDR3 length: 17 residues. Germline CDR1 SGHNT, CDR2 YENEEA. The ends were cut back, 2 bases at V and 5 bases at J, with 19 bases in the middle. CDR3 bases: TGTGCCAGCAGCTTAAAAGGTCTCGGTAGCGGCAACAATGAGCAGTTCTTC. Protein product: CASSLKGLGSGNNEQFF. Full variable domain (missing parts from reference TRBV11-3 and TRBJ2-1): EAGVVQSPRYKIIEKKQPVAFWCNPISGHNTLYWYLQNLGQGPELLIRYENEEAVDDSQLPKDRFSAERLKGVDSTLKIQPAELGDSAVYLCASSLKGLGSGNNEQFFGPGTRLTVL.

This clone was detected a few times. The chain recombines TRBV29-1 with TRBJ2-7, with 8 bases fitting TRBD1. Losses at the gene ends were 5 bases for V and 7 bases for J; bases not matched to a gene: 13. Per the germline V gene, CDR1 is SQVTM and CDR2 is ANQGSEA. This CDR3 is built from 14 residues. Here the CDR3 reads CSVYSGTGGREQYF. The CDR3 DNA sequence: TGCAGCGTTTACTCCGGGACAGGTGGCAGAGAGCAGTACTTC.

A remark on this clone: This likely comes from a read error, as the CDR3 has no conserved phenylalanine or tryptophan at its end. The chain links TRBV30 to TRBJ2-3, with D perhaps TRBD2 (6 bases). The CDR3 length is 14 residues. Germline CDR1 GTSNPN, CDR2 SVGIG (reference sequence). Trimming cost V 2 bases and J 4 bases, with 13 bases left between them. The CDR3 DNA is TGTGCCTGGAGTAGGGGAGGTCTGGCAGATACGCAGTATCTT. It yields the protein CAWSRGGLADTQYL.

The chain recombines TRBV5-1 with TRBJ2-6; 12 nucleotides match TRBD1. V was pared by 6 bases and J by 2 bases, with 12 bases of the junction left unmatched. The CDR3 contains 19 residues. Germline V gene sequence: CDR1 SGHRS, CDR2 YFSETQ. CDR3 residues: CASTPQFGTGGAGANVLTF. Written as DNA, the CDR3 is TGCGCCAGCACGCCTCAGTTCGGGACAGGGGGCGCTGGGGCCAACGTCCTGACTTTC.